Shown below are 4 T cell receptor beta chains from a single sample sequenced in a study of response to subunit inactivated influenza vaccine. One entry per CDR3 protein results from TCRdb running MiXCR on the RT-PCR reads. The table records fewer than 750,000 distinct CDR3 sequences, 14% of them present only once. Specimen: PBMCs from blood, collected roughly 12 days after vaccination. The receptors were gathered from a man aged 45-65 years who received an inactivated influenza vaccine.

The table lists this clonotype with a few counts. DNA for the CDR3: TGTGCCAGCAGTTACTTTGGGTCCGGGAGGGACAACTATGGCTACACCTTC. It translates to CASSYFGSGRDNYGYTF. The chain is built from TRBV6-5 and TRBJ1-2, with D possibly being TRBD1 (5 bases). Deletions cut 1 base from V and 2 bases from J, with 17 bases between. Germline CDR1 reads MNHEY; CDR2 reads SVGAGI. This CDR3 comprises 17 residues.

This clonotype occurred many times. This chain links TRBV7-3 with TRBJ2-1; perhaps TRBD2 as D (5 bases). Looked up from germline, CDR1 is SGHTA and CDR2 is FQGTGA. This CDR3 region has 16 residues. Trimming took off 5 bases at V and 5 bases at J, with 19 bases between the two ends. The CDR3 region is CASSMELVTQNNEQFF. The CDR3 bases are TGTGCCAGCAGCATGGAACTAGTTACTCAGAACAATGAGCAGTTCTTC.

This chain uses TRBV20-1 with TRBJ2-7; TRBD1 or TRBD2 may be the D gene (5 bases each). This CDR3 spans 13 amino acids. V lost 6 bases to trimming and J lost 2 bases, with 14 bases between them. Germline V gene data show CDR1 as DFQATT and CDR2 as SNEGSKA (reference sequence). CDR3 sequence reads: CSAKRAGTYEQYF. CDR3 nucleotides: TGCAGTGCGAAGAGGGCAGGGACCTACGAGCAGTACTTC.

This clonotype was observed at least ten times. This chain links TRBV18 with TRBJ1-1; D uncertain. Germline V CDR1 and CDR2: KGHSH, LQKENI. V was pared by 5 bases and J by 4 bases, with 2 bases between. This CDR3 spans 10 amino acids. CDR3 residues: CASSGTEAFF. The CDR3 nucleotides are TGTGCCAGCTCAGGCACTGAAGCTTTCTTT.